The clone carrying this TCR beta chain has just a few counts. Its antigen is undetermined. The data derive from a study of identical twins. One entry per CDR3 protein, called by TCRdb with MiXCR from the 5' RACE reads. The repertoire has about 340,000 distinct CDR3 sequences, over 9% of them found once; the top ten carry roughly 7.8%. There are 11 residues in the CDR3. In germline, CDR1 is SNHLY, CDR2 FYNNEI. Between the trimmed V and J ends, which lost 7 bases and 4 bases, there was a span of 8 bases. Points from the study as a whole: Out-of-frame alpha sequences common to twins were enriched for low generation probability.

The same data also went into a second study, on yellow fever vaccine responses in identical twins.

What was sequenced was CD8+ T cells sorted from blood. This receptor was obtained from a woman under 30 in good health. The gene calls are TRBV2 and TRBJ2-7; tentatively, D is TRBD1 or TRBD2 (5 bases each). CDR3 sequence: CASTEGYEQYF. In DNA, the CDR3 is TGTGCCAGCACCGAGGGGTACGAGCAGTACTTC.